A single sample gave rise to the 17 T cell receptor beta chains below, sequenced in a study of OX40 agonist ivuxolimab in advanced cancers. The method was immunoSEQ multiplex PCR; TCRdb's version includes in-frame clones alone and lacks a portion of them. The table records roughly 100,000 clones, roughly 80% of them present only once. Sequenced here: CD4+ or CD8+ T cells sorted from blood, sampled in a trial of the OX40 agonist ivuxolimab. The receptors stem from an adult with an advanced solid tumor such as melanoma, head and neck, liver or kidney cancer.

The chain employs TRBV11-1 and TRBJ2-7, with 8 bases matching TRBD1. The germline gives CDR1 SGHAT, CDR2 FQDESV (reference sequence). With V trimmed by 6 bases and J by 2 bases, 9 bases remained unmatched. This CDR3 is 15 amino acids long. CDR3 sequence: CASSRRGLTTYEQYF. The CDR3 DNA follows: TGTGCCAGCAGTCGCAGGGGGCTGACCACCTACGAGCAGTACTTC. The variable domain in full, with the rest retrieved from reference TRBV11-1 and TRBJ2-7, is EAEVAQSPRYKITEKSQAVAFWCDPISGHATLYWYRQILGQGPELLVQFQDESVVDDSQLPKDRFSAERLKGVDSTLKIQPAELGDSAMYLCASSRRGLTTYEQYFGPGTRLTVT.

This clone has a single count. The rearrangement links TRBV5-1 to TRBJ1-5; TRBD1 matches at 10 bases. The germline gives CDR1 SGHRS, CDR2 YFSETQ. V trimming: 4 bases; J trimming: 3 bases; junction bases outside the gene matches: 7. CDR3 length equals 16 residues. CDR3: CASSAGTGANNQPQHF. The DNA of the CDR3 is TGCGCCAGCAGCGCTGGGACAGGGGCTAACAATCAGCCCCAGCATTTT.

This clone was found once. The chain uses TRBV2 and TRBJ2-1; 7 nucleotides match TRBD2. The CDR3 has 17 amino acids. V was pared by 0 bases and J by 3 bases, with 8 bases of the junction left unmatched. Germline V gene sequence: CDR1 SNHLY, CDR2 FYNNEI. CDR3 amino acids: CASSEALQGGYYNEQFF. DNA for the CDR3: TGTGCCAGCAGTGAAGCGCTTCAGGGAGGGTACTACAATGAGCAGTTCTTC.

The rearrangement uses TRBV28 and TRBJ2-2; D uncertain. Trimming took off 6 bases at V and 3 bases at J, with 5 bases between the two ends. CDR1 is MDHEN, CDR2 SYDVKM, per germline. This CDR3 is 12 amino acids long. The CDR3 nucleotides read TGTGCCAGCAGGCCTGACACCGGGGAGCTGTTTTTT. Amino acid sequence: CASRPDTGELFF.

The chain couples TRBV5-6 to TRBJ2-4, with a weak D call TRBD2 (5 bases). CDR1 is SGHDT and CDR2 is YYEEEE in the germline V gene. The CDR3 consists of 18 residues. Trimming left V 0 bases short and J 0 bases short, with 16 bases between. CDR3 in DNA: TGTGCCAGCAGCTTGGCCAGTCAAGGGAGACTAGCCAAAAACATTCAGTACTTC. Protein sequence: CASSLASQGRLAKNIQYF.

V and J are TRBV4-3 and TRBJ2-2; D might be TRBD2 (6 bases). Germline CDR1 reads LGHNA; CDR2 reads YSLEER. V was clipped by 3 bases and J by 4 bases, with 18 bases between them. This CDR3 is built from 17 residues. This chain's CDR3 is CASSHSSRGTGTGELFF. CDR3 nucleotides: TGCGCCAGCAGCCACTCTTCCCGGGGGACGGGCACCGGGGAGCTGTTTTTT.

This chain connects TRBV7-2 to TRBJ2-3; 12 bases map to TRBD2. Per the germline V gene, CDR1 is SGHTA and CDR2 is FQGNSA. J lost 6 bases, V lost 3 bases, and 10 bases had no gene match. The CDR3 is made up of 17 amino acids. CDR3 sequence: CASSFLPTSGRSDTQYF. The CDR3 DNA sequence: TGTGCCAGCAGCTTCCTGCCGACTAGCGGGAGATCGGATACGCAGTATTTT. Together with reference TRBV7-2 and TRBJ2-3, the CDR3 gives the full variable domain: GAGVSQSPSNKVTEKGKDVELRCDPISGHTALYWYRQSLGQGLEFLIYFQGNSAPDKSGLPSDRFSAERTGGSVSTLTIQRTQQEDSAVYLCASSFLPTSGRSDTQYFGPGTRLTVL.

The gene calls are TRBV19 and TRBJ2-7; TRBD1 agrees at 8 bases. Germline trimming cut 6 bases from V and 2 bases from J; bases unmatched to any gene: 9. Germline V gene sequence: CDR1 LNHDA, CDR2 SQIVND (reference sequence). CDR3 length equals 15 residues. The CDR3 DNA sequence: TGTGCCAGTAGCCCTGGACAGGGTAGGACCTACGAGCAGTACTTC. It codes for CASSPGQGRTYEQYF. Drawing the rest from reference TRBV19 and TRBJ2-7, the complete variable domain is DGGITQSPKYLFRKEGQNVTLSCEQNLNHDAMYWYRQDPGQGLRLIYYSQIVNDFQKGDIAEGYSVSREKKESFPLTVTSAQKNPTAFYLCASSPGQGRTYEQYFGPGTRLTVT.

The V and J genes are TRBV19 and TRBJ2-7; TRBD2 is a possible D gene (6 bases). The CDR3 has 14 amino acids. Trimming pared 3 bases from V and 7 bases from J, leaving 16 bases between. Germline assignment: CDR1 LNHDA and CDR2 SQIVND (reference sequence). The CDR3 is CASSMYRRGEEQYF. The CDR3 DNA reads as TGTGCCAGTAGTATGTACAGGCGGGGCGAGGAGCAGTACTTC.

This sequence joins TRBV13 and TRBJ2-2; D call uncertain. The CDR3 runs to 15 residues. Trimming left V 5 bases short and J 0 bases short, with 10 bases between. Per germline, CDR1 PRHDT and CDR2 FYEKMQ (reference sequence). The CDR3 here is CASSHTWANTGELFF. The CDR3 nucleotides are TGTGCCAGCAGCCACACGTGGGCGAACACCGGGGAGCTGTTTTTT.

The chain recombines TRBV7-6 with TRBJ2-7, with 7 bases matching TRBD1. The trim removed 4 bases at V and 3 bases at J, leaving 3 bases unmatched. CDR3 length equals 13 residues. CDR1 is SGHVS and CDR2 is FNYEAQ in the germline V gene. The CDR3 bases are TGTGCCAGCAGCTGGGGACAGTACTACGAGCAGTACTTC. It encodes CASSWGQYYEQYF.

This clone appeared once. This chain connects TRBV6-6 to TRBJ2-7, with D perhaps TRBD2 (6 bases). Germline V gene sequence: CDR1 MNHNY, CDR2 SVGAGI (reference sequence). CDR3 length: 14 residues. The ends were cut back, 6 bases at V and 0 bases at J, with 12 bases in the middle. The CDR3 reads CASSTSRSSYEQYF. CDR3 coding DNA: TGTGCCAGCAGCACTAGCCGAAGCTCCTACGAGCAGTACTTC.

The chain employs TRBV27 and TRBJ1-2; 9 bases are shared with TRBD1. The CDR3 loop spans 14 amino acids. CDR1 and CDR2 from the germline V gene are MNHEY and SMNVEV (reference sequence). With 5 bases clipped from V and 8 bases from J, the junction kept 9 bases outside the gene matches. CDR3 DNA: TGTGCCAGCAGTCGGACAGGGGCCTTTTTAGGCTACACCTTC. It translates to CASSRTGAFLGYTF.

This chain uses TRBV5-1 with TRBJ2-7; 8 bases fit TRBD1. J gave up 4 bases and V 4 bases, and 4 bases lay outside the gene matches. Germline V gene data show CDR1 as SGHRS and CDR2 as YFSETQ. This CDR3 is 13 amino acids long. The CDR3 DNA is TGCGCCAGCAGCCCAGGGGGCAGGTACGAGCAGTACTTC. This translates into CASSPGGRYEQYF.

The chain joins TRBV7-2 to TRBJ2-7; TRBD1 matches at 7 bases. The CDR3 spans 14 residues. Germline V gives CDR1 SGHTA, CDR2 FQGNSA. With 5 bases clipped from V and 6 bases from J, the junction kept 10 bases outside the gene matches. CDR3 region: CASSQGPGGVEQYF. CDR3 coding DNA: TGTGCCAGCAGCCAGGGGCCAGGGGGAGTCGAGCAGTACTTC.

The J gene is TRBJ1-2, the V gene TRBV11-2; no reliable D call. The length of the CDR3 is 13 residues. Trimming took 1 base from V and 4 from J, leaving 7 bases between them. Germline lookup yields CDR1 SGHAT and CDR2 FQNNGV. CDR3 sequence reads: CASSLAGLYGYTF. Here the CDR3 DNA reads TGTGCCAGCAGCTTAGCGGGCCTCTATGGCTACACCTTC. Full variable domain (remainder filled in from reference TRBV11-2 and TRBJ1-2): EAGVAQSPRYKIIEKRQSVAFWCNPISGHATLYWYQQILGQGPKLLIQFQNNGVVDDSQLPKDRFSAERLKGVDSTLKIQPAKLEDSAVYLCASSLAGLYGYTFGSGTRLTVV.

The rearrangement uses TRBV5-1 and TRBJ2-1; D assignment may be TRBD1 or TRBD2 (6 bases each). Trimming removed 5 bases from V and 1 base from J, with 19 bases in between. This CDR3 has 17 amino acids. The germline V gene encodes CDR1 SGHRS and CDR2 YFSETQ. CDR3 protein: CASSPVGGGGSYNEQFF. In DNA, the CDR3 is TGCGCCAGCAGTCCCGTAGGAGGGGGAGGTTCCTACAATGAGCAGTTCTTC.